Following are 32 T cell receptor beta chains from one sample sequenced in a study of blood T cell repertoires in COVID-19. The table came from immunoSEQ multiplex PCR; TCRdb's copy has only in-frame clones and leaves some out. The table has some 200,000 clones, about nine tenths seen once. The sequencing sample was made of peripheral blood. The receptors derive from a man at least 80 years old with acute or convalescent COVID-19.

The chain carries TRBV24-1 and TRBJ2-3, with TRBD1 identical over 9 bases. The V and J ends lost 4 bases and 4 bases, in that order; junction bases with no gene match: 14. The CDR3 is made up of 18 amino acids. Germline CDR1 and CDR2: KGHDR and SFDVKD. The CDR3: CATSELTTGGENSDTQYF. CDR3 in DNA: TGTGCCACCAGTGAGCTCACTACAGGGGGCGAAAACTCAGATACGCAGTATTTT.

This chain joins TRBV7-2 and TRBJ1-2, with a weak D call TRBD1 (5 bases). Germline V lookup: CDR1 SGHTA, CDR2 FQGNSA. The CDR3 is 15 amino acids. V was cut by 5 bases and J by 0 bases, with 13 bases left in between. The CDR3 nucleotides read TGTGCCAGCAGCCCGGACAAAGGTCCTAACTATGGCTACACCTTC. Its protein is CASSPDKGPNYGYTF.

V and J are TRBV14 and TRBJ2-3, with 8 bases fitting TRBD2. Trimming removed 5 bases from V and 3 bases from J; junction bases left unmatched: 7. Germline CDR1 reads SGHDN; CDR2 reads FVKESK. The CDR3 is 15 amino acids. This CDR3 is CASSKRSGITDTQYF. DNA of the CDR3: TGTGCCAGCAGCAAACGTAGCGGGATAACAGATACGCAGTATTTT.

The gene calls are TRBV18 and TRBJ1-1; D might be TRBD1 (5 bases). CDR1 is KGHSH and CDR2 is LQKENI in the germline V gene. The CDR3 runs to 15 residues. The germline V and J ends were trimmed by 2 bases and 4 bases, with 14 bases remaining between them. CDR3 loop: CASSPLSGRGTEAFF. DNA of the CDR3: TGTGCCAGCTCACCATTGAGCGGGAGGGGCACTGAAGCTTTCTTT.

This rearrangement joins TRBV3-1 (or the pseudogene TRBV3-2) to TRBJ2-1; 10 bases are shared with TRBD2. Germline trimming cut 0 bases from V and 6 bases from J; bases unmatched to any gene: 5. Germline assignment: CDR1 LGHDT and CDR2 YNNKEL (reference sequence). The length of the CDR3 is 16 residues. The CDR3 protein is CASSQDPLAGANEQFF. Written as DNA, the CDR3 is TGTGCCAGCAGCCAAGATCCCCTAGCGGGAGCCAATGAGCAGTTCTTC.

This chain connects TRBV7-9 to TRBJ2-1; D is undetermined. Germline loops: CDR1 SEHNR, CDR2 FQNEAQ (reference sequence). The CDR3 extends over 16 amino acids. The germline V and J ends were trimmed by 5 bases and 1 base, with 15 bases remaining between them. The CDR3 loop is CASSGYSLRSYNEQFF. As DNA, the CDR3 is TGTGCCAGCAGCGGTTACAGTTTACGTTCCTACAATGAGCAGTTCTTC.

This sequence joins TRBV19 and TRBJ2-1, with TRBD1 identical over 7 bases. The V and J ends lost 5 bases and 8 bases, in that order; junction bases with no gene match: 12. The CDR3 runs to 15 residues. Germline CDR1 reads LNHDA; CDR2 reads SQIVND (reference sequence). CDR3: CASSFGQVRRDEQFF. For the CDR3, the DNA is TGTGCCAGTAGTTTTGGACAGGTAAGGCGGGATGAGCAGTTCTTC.

The chain links TRBV10-3 to TRBJ2-2; TRBD1 matches 9 bases. CDR1 and CDR2 (germline): ENHRY, SYGVKD. The CDR3 spans 16 residues. Unmatched junction bases numbered 8, after V lost 3 bases and J lost 6 bases. The chain's CDR3 is CAISEPGTGRPGELFF. In DNA, the CDR3 is TGTGCCATCAGTGAACCCGGGACAGGGAGGCCCGGGGAGCTGTTTTTT.

The V gene is TRBV11-3, the J gene TRBJ2-2, with a weak D call TRBD1 (7 bases). This CDR3 has 16 residues. The germline V gene encodes CDR1 SGHNT and CDR2 YENEEA. V lost 2 bases, J lost 5 bases, and 15 bases lay in between. For the CDR3, the DNA is TGTGCCAGCAGCTTATGGGGGGACAGAGGGACCGGGGAGCTGTTTTTT. Amino acids: CASSLWGDRGTGELFF. The full variable domain, completed using reference TRBV11-3 and TRBJ2-2, is EAGVVQSPRYKIIEKKQPVAFWCNPISGHNTLYWYLQNLGQGPELLIRYENEEAVDDSQLPKDRFSAERLKGVDSTLKIQPAELGDSAVYLCASSLWGDRGTGELFFGEGSRLTVL.

In DNA, the CDR3 is TGTGCCAGCTCACCAGACAGGGGACTGTGGCCCCAGCATTTT. Encoded protein: CASSPDRGLWPQHF. This rearrangement joins TRBV18 to TRBJ1-5; TRBD1 agrees at 8 bases. Germline V gene sequence: CDR1 KGHSH, CDR2 LQKENI. This CDR3 has 14 amino acids. The J segment lost 9 bases and the V segment lost 2 bases, leaving 6 bases of the junction unmatched.

This sequence joins TRBV6-5 and TRBJ2-7, with D possibly TRBD1 on 6 matching bases. Trimming stripped 4 bases from V and 4 bases from J, with 11 bases between. Germline V CDR1 and CDR2: MNHEY, SVGAGI. The CDR3 has 13 residues. The CDR3 loop reads CASSSRDIYEQYV. CDR3 nucleotides: TGTGCCAGCAGTTCCCGGGACATATACGAGCAGTACGTC.

This clone appeared once. This chain connects TRBV19 to TRBJ2-3; 13 positions agree with TRBD2. The CDR3 runs 18 residues. V gave up 2 bases and J gave up 2 bases; unmatched junction bases: 7. The V gene's germline CDR1 is LNHDA and CDR2 SQIVND (reference sequence). Written as DNA, the CDR3 is TGTGCCAGTAGTATACTACTAGCGGGAGGGAGGACCACAGATACGCAGTATTTT. Its translation is CASSILLAGGRTTDTQYF.

The rearrangement joins TRBV5-1 to TRBJ1-6, with 9 bases lining up with TRBD1. Trimming cost V 4 bases and J 10 bases; bases outside gene matches: 9. The CDR3 is 15 amino acids. The germline V gene encodes CDR1 SGHRS and CDR2 YFSETQ. DNA for the CDR3: TGCGCCAGCAGCCTAGACGGACAGGGGAGCTCACCCCTCCACTTT. Protein sequence: CASSLDGQGSSPLHF.

V usage is TRBV19 and J usage is TRBJ2-7, with 8 nucleotides matching TRBD2. Trimming cost V 6 bases and J 2 bases; bases outside gene matches: 6. The CDR3 consists of 14 residues. Germline CDR1 and CDR2: LNHDA and SQIVND (reference sequence). Written as DNA, the CDR3 is TGTGCCAGTAGCAGCGGGAGAACTACCTACGAGCAGTACTTC. Amino acids: CASSSGRTTYEQYF.

The chain uses TRBV6-4 and TRBJ2-1, with 14 positions matching TRBD2. The CDR3 contains 17 residues. J gave up 4 bases and V 5 bases, and 7 bases lay outside the gene matches. The germline V gene has CDR1 MRHNA and CDR2 SNTAGT. The CDR3 here is CASSRIGLAGGYNEQFF. The DNA for the CDR3 is TGTGCCAGCAGTAGGATTGGACTAGCGGGAGGTTACAATGAGCAGTTCTTC.

The DNA for the CDR3 is TGTGCCAGTAGTCCGATCAGCGGAGGACAGGGGGCGCGGGAGACCCAGTACTTC. This encodes CASSPISGGQGARETQYF. The V and J genes are TRBV19 and TRBJ2-5, with 11 positions matching TRBD1. In germline, CDR1 is LNHDA, CDR2 SQIVND (reference sequence). After removal of 5 bases from V and 5 bases from J, the junction contained 16 bases not matched to a gene. The CDR3 consists of 18 residues.

The chain uses TRBV9 and TRBJ2-1, with D perhaps TRBD1 (5 bases). This CDR3 comprises 14 residues. Germline V gene lookup returns CDR1 SGDLS and CDR2 YYNGEE. Trimming left V 0 bases short and J 8 bases short, with 12 bases between. The CDR3 loop reads CASSVADSFHEQFF. CDR3 nucleotide sequence: TGTGCCAGCAGCGTAGCAGACAGTTTCCATGAGCAGTTCTTC.

V and J are TRBV7-2 and TRBJ2-2, with a possible D match to TRBD2 (5 bases). The CDR3 length is 17 residues. V dropped 5 bases and J dropped 0 bases, with 16 bases sitting between them. Per the germline V gene, CDR1 is SGHTA and CDR2 is FQGNSA. CDR3 DNA sequence: TGTGCCAGCAGCCCCATGCTCGGGATTGCGAACACCGGGGAGCTGTTTTTT. Amino acid sequence: CASSPMLGIANTGELFF.

V and J are TRBV5-1 and TRBJ2-7; TRBD2 might be the D (6 bases). The CDR3 spans 16 residues. Germline CDR1 reads SGHRS; CDR2 reads YFSETQ. With 5 bases removed from V and 3 bases from J, the gap between germline ends came to 21 bases. DNA for the CDR3: TGCGCCAGCAGAGGGGATCCCGGGACTCCATTCTACGAGCAGTACGTC. It specifies CASRGDPGTPFYEQYV.

V usage is TRBV30 and J usage is TRBJ1-1, with D possibly being TRBD1 (6 bases). Looked up from germline, CDR1 is GTSNPN and CDR2 is SVGIG (reference sequence). The V end was cut by 5 bases, the J end by 0 bases, with 10 bases between. The CDR3 covers 13 residues. CDR3 DNA sequence: TGTGCCTGGGCCAGGGGATTGAACACTGAAGCTTTCTTT. Its translation: CAWARGLNTEAFF.

This chain joins TRBV20-1 and TRBJ1-2; D may be TRBD1 (6 bases). Germline CDR1 reads DFQATT; CDR2 reads SNEGSKA (reference sequence). V was clipped by 5 bases and J by 4 bases, with 8 bases between them. This CDR3 spans 11 amino acids. The CDR3 coding sequence is TGCAGTGCTCGGACAGTCTATGGCTACACCTTC. Its translation is CSARTVYGYTF.

DNA of the CDR3: TGTGCCAGTAGCCTCGACACCACCGGGGAGCTGTTTTTT. Protein product: CASSLDTTGELFF. The V gene is TRBV19, the J gene TRBJ2-2; D unresolved. V dropped 6 bases and J dropped 4 bases, with 9 bases sitting between them. CDR3 length equals 13 residues. Germline V lookup: CDR1 LNHDA, CDR2 SQIVND (reference sequence).

This chain joins TRBV19 and TRBJ2-2; 9 positions agree with TRBD2. The germline V gene has CDR1 LNHDA and CDR2 SQIVND (reference sequence). There are 18 residues in the CDR3. The ends lost 5 bases at V and 3 bases at J; junction bases unmatched: 13. CDR3 residues: CASSSSGITFGDTGELFF. The CDR3 nucleotides are TGTGCCAGTAGTTCTAGCGGGATAACTTTTGGGGACACCGGGGAGCTGTTTTTT.

This rearrangement joins TRBV5-4 to TRBJ1-6, with D possibly TRBD1 on 6 matching bases. From germline, CDR1 is SGHNT and CDR2 YYREEE (reference sequence). CDR3 length: 16 residues. Trimming removed 4 bases from V and 8 bases from J, with 19 bases in between. Written as DNA, the CDR3 is TGTGCCAGCAGCACTCGGACAGTTCGGAGCCATTCACCCCTCCACTTT. Translation: CASSTRTVRSHSPLHF.

The chain uses TRBV2 and TRBJ1-2; possibly TRBD1 for D (5 bases). CDR3 length equals 13 residues. Per the germline V gene, CDR1 is SNHLY and CDR2 is FYNNEI. Trimming took 4 bases from V and 8 from J, leaving 14 bases between them. The CDR3 sequence: CASSVDGGGGYTF. The CDR3 nucleotides are TGTGCCAGCAGTGTGGACGGGGGGGGAGGCTACACCTTC.

The genes are TRBV19 and TRBJ1-6; possibly TRBD1 for D (5 bases). Per germline, CDR1 LNHDA and CDR2 SQIVND (reference sequence). Trimming removed 11 bases from V and 7 bases from J, with 15 bases in between. This CDR3 contains 13 residues. The CDR3 region has the DNA TGTGCCTCTAGAGACAGCCTCAATTCACCCCTCCACTTT. Translated, it gives CASRDSLNSPLHF.

The chain links TRBV2 to TRBJ2-2; 10 nucleotides agree with TRBD2. CDR1 and CDR2 from the germline V gene are SNHLY and FYNNEI. The junction had 10 bases not matched to a gene; V was cut back by 2 bases and J by 7 bases. The CDR3 has 17 amino acids. CDR3 sequence reads: CASSEYLAGATSGELFF. The CDR3, as DNA: TGTGCCAGCAGTGAATATCTAGCGGGAGCTACGAGCGGGGAGCTGTTTTTT. The full variable domain, rest sourced from reference TRBV2 and TRBJ2-2, is EPEVTQTPSHQVTQMGQEVILRCVPISNHLYFYWYRQILGQKVEFLVSFYNNEISEKSEIFDDQFSVERPDGSNFTLKIRSTKLEDSAMYFCASSEYLAGATSGELFFGEGSRLTVL.

CDR3 loop: CASSIGTSGRPGATDTQYF. The CDR3, as DNA: TGCGCCAGCAGCATCGGGACTAGCGGGAGGCCAGGGGCCACAGATACGCAGTATTTT. This chain uses TRBV5-1 with TRBJ2-3; TRBD2 matches 15 bases. CDR3 length: 19 residues. The J segment lost 2 bases and the V segment lost 4 bases, leaving 11 bases of the junction unmatched. Per the germline V gene, CDR1 is SGHRS and CDR2 is YFSETQ.

The genes are TRBV7-9 and TRBJ2-7, with D possibly matching TRBD1 (5 bases). Looked up from germline, CDR1 is SEHNR and CDR2 is FQNEAQ (reference sequence). The CDR3 loop spans 13 amino acids. The V end lost 1 base, the J end lost 3 bases, and 7 bases lay between the germline ends. The CDR3 reads CASSLGGGYEQYF. The CDR3 coding sequence is TGTGCCAGCAGCTTAGGGGGCGGCTACGAGCAGTACTTC.

The chain couples TRBV6-5 to TRBJ1-1; D might be TRBD1 (6 bases). Germline V gene lookup returns CDR1 MNHEY and CDR2 SVGAGI. V was pared by 5 bases and J by 7 bases, with 14 bases between. CDR3 length equals 13 residues. The CDR3 loop reads CASSNGQLGEAFF. The CDR3 bases are TGTGCCAGCAGTAATGGACAGTTGGGTGAAGCTTTCTTT.

The CDR3 here is CASRSLAGTYNEQFF. CDR3 coding DNA: TGTGCCAGCAGATCTCTAGCGGGAACCTACAATGAGCAGTTCTTC. This chain links TRBV7-9 with TRBJ2-1; the match to TRBD2 covers 9 bases. The CDR3 loop spans 15 amino acids. Germline assignment: CDR1 SEHNR and CDR2 FQNEAQ (reference sequence). With V trimmed by 6 bases and J by 2 bases, 5 bases remained unmatched.

The rearrangement links TRBV5-1 to TRBJ2-5, with TRBD2 as a possible D gene (5 bases). This CDR3 has 14 amino acids. Trimming shortened V by 0 bases and J by 2 bases, and 8 bases separated the two germline ends. Germline CDR1 reads SGHRS; CDR2 reads YFSETQ. The CDR3 DNA sequence: TGCGCCAGCAGCTTGGGGACTTATCAAGAGACCCAGTACTTC. Translation: CASSLGTYQETQYF. Full variable domain (missing parts from reference TRBV5-1 and TRBJ2-5): KAGVTQTPRYLIKTRGQQVTLSCSPISGHRSVSWYQQTPGQGLQFLFEYFSETQRNKGNFPGRFSGRQFSNSRSEMNVSTLELGDSALYLCASSLGTYQETQYFGPGTRLLVL.